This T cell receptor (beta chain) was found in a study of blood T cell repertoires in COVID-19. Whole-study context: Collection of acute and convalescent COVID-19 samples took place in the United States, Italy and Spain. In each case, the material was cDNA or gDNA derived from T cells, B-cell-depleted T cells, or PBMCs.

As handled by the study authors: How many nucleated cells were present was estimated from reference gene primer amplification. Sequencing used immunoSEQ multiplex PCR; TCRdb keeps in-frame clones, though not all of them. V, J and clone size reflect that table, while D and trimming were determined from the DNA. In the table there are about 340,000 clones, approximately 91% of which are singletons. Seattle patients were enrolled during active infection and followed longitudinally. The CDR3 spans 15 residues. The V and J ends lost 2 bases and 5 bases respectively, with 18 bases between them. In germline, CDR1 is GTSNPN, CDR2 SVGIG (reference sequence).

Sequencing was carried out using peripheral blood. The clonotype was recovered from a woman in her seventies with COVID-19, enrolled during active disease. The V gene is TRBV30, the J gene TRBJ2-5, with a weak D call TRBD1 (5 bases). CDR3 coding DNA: TGTGCCTGGAGTCCAACAGGCACCCGGGTGGAGACCCAGTACTTC. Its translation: CAWSPTGTRVETQYF.